This T cell receptor beta chain originates from a study of cytomegalovirus exposure and HLA in healthy donors (dated by TCRdb to the late 2010s). The study in broad terms: In an earlier analysis of under 600 of the donors, 276 Gb of sequence data and 90 million to 120 million unique TCR beta sequences from some 170 million T cells were reported. Approximately 300 gigabases of sequencing data and roughly 90 million unique TCR sequences were included in an early release covering several hundred HLA-typed donors. The genetic ancestry cluster associated with self-reported Caucasian donors included 80% to 90% of the roughly 410 genotyped donors. The study aimed to test whether cataloging public T cell receptors could reveal signatures of past pathogen exposure. Using immunosequencing, the study profiled T cell repertoires from about 620 subjects and related those repertoires to cytomegalovirus serostatus. Besides the first cohort of some 670 subjects, a separate validation cohort made up of roughly 120 different subjects was used. High-throughput TCR immunosequencing, statistical association of individual TCRs with disease status, and machine learning were combined to predict cytomegalovirus infection status. To study patterns of TCR occurrence, a later analysis re-analyzed previously published TCR beta repertoires from under 750 donors and added high-resolution HLA genotyping. In the later analysis, no new phenotypic data were used to find candidate immune exposures; instead, reliance was placed on TCR beta sequences and their occurrence across donors. In an earlier analysis of roughly 540 of the donors, high-throughput TCR beta sequencing was used to judge whether each TCR beta V gene segment behaved as functional or pseudogenic. Donor age, sex, ethnicity and CMV serostatus were compiled together with the repertoire data. In a later genetic analysis, genome-wide SNP genotypes for about three fifths of the roughly 670 donors were used, and that subset was treated as a discovery cohort. All discovery cohort repertoires had been generated using a single sequencing platform. HLA typing included class I and class II loci at four-digit resolution. The number of donors typed differed by locus, with roughly 629-640 for A, B, C, DRB1 and DQB1, more than 500 for DQA1, approximately 580 for DPA1, and under 490 for DPB1. Five DR-DQ haplotypes were handled as single units for association and clustering because linkage in the cohort was strong. Among about 360 genotyped donors of the cohort, an average of approximately 250,000 unique TCR beta nucleotide sequences were sequenced per donor, roughly a sixth of them non-productive.

The method was the immunoSEQ multiplex PCR assay. For the multiplex PCR, a mixture combining 60 forward primers for TCR Vbeta segments and 13 reverse primers for TCR Jbeta segments was used. A multiplex PCR assay on genomic DNA amplified the CDR3 region of rearranged TCR beta genes. On the Illumina HiSeq System, the amplified TCR beta libraries were sequenced as 87-base-pair reads. The study's processing was this. A later analysis tallied tens of millions of unique TCR beta chains across the 600 to 700 repertoires, and approximately 12 million of those chains were shared by two or more donors. Raw reads were error-corrected and collapsed into unique sequences by a nearest-neighbor algorithm in which closely related sequences were merged to remove PCR and sequencing errors. V, D and J gene segments were assigned by aligning CDR3 sequences to IMGT reference sequences. For a sequence to be retained, at least a six-nucleotide match to both a V gene segment and a J gene segment was required. A rearrangement counted as productive if the CDR3 had no stop codons and remained in frame with V and J, and every other rearrangement counted as non-productive. Following IMGT convention, CDR3 was defined as the stretch from the second conserved V-encoded cysteine to the conserved J-encoded phenylalanine. In an earlier analysis of 587 of the donors, sequences lacking an unambiguous match to a single V gene segment were excluded. In an earlier analysis of 500 to 750 of the donors, V segments were called functional above 56.7% productive rearrangements and were called segregating when the between-donor standard deviation exceeded 5%. To diagnose cytomegalovirus status from the catalog of TCR beta chain sequences, a statistical classification framework was built. In a later analysis, TCR nucleotide sequences were compared against IMGT/GENE-DB human TR gene sequences so that V and J genes could be assigned. A later analysis assigned CDR3 sequences and most-parsimonious VDJ recombination scenarios with the TCRdist pipeline. In a later analysis, every TCR beta chain was defined by the combination of its CDR3 amino acid sequence and its V-gene family, and reads without a unique V-gene family were dropped. In a later analysis, a few hundred highly shared, low-generation-probability nucleotide sequences were removed to address suspected cross-contamination and a sequencing artifact. In a later analysis, a clonal expansion index for each public chain was calculated from normalized within-repertoire ranks of inferred template counts. In a later analysis, generation probabilities were computed with a VDJ recombination model fitted to out-of-frame rearrangements, and the resulting probabilities were checked against IGoR. A later analysis scored TCR-TCR, TCR-HLA and TCR-CMV co-occurrence with hypergeometric tests, applying a repertoire-size bias correction to TCR pairs. In a later analysis, false discovery rates were estimated by permuting HLA or CMV assignments 20 times. A later analysis grouped co-occurring TCRs with DBSCAN, adding TCRdist sequence similarity when clustering within HLA-allele-positive subsets. Repertoires with fewer than 30,000 or more than 120,000 public chains, plus five repertoires with anomalous nucleotide sharing, were excluded from co-occurrence clustering. TCRdb provides this immuneACCESS table in a form limited to in-frame rearrangements. Some clones are lacking; in checked studies, under half of them reflect an unresolved V gene, and why the rest are absent is not known. The V and J calls and clone size were taken over from that table, and D and trimming were inferred from the DNA. The sample table holds roughly 150,000 clones, of which just under 80% were seen once. Approximately 1.4% of the sample is in the top ten clones.

The research as a whole found: According to a later genetic analysis, donors in an Asian-associated ancestry cluster had fewer N-insertions in productive TCRs than the approximately 670-donor mean. In vitro tests confirmed that a few of the cytomegalovirus-associated TCR beta chains recognize cytomegalovirus antigens. HLA typing was unavailable for some donors at each locus, so association tests used only the typed subset. It was suggested by the authors that the approach could potentially be generalized to other disease states and immunological phenotypes. When HLA alleles, especially DR and DQ, strongly co-occurred, TCR associations were difficult to assign to individual alleles. According to a later analysis, TCR association rates differed among HLA loci, with DRB1 alleles showing the most associated TCRs and HLA-C alleles showing the fewest. In the study, about 150 TCR beta chains were listed as associated with cytomegalovirus. The classifier was reported to diagnose cytomegalovirus status with high specificity and sensitivity in both the original and validation cohorts. In a later analysis, several top co-occurrence clusters were reported to appear linked to parvovirus B19, influenza, CMV and Epstein-Barr virus. Some IMGT-functional V segments, including TRBV6-2 and TRBV6-3, could not be distinguished by the 87-base-pair reads and were therefore excluded. A group of highly shared sequence variants was considered likely to be a technical artifact of the sequencing pipeline. Specific HLA alleles were associated with 15,000 to 20,000 TCR beta sequences at a false discovery rate of 0.05 in a later analysis. This cohort had only TCR beta chains sequenced, and the lack of alpha or paired-chain data limited which features could be detected. Across donors, most TCR sequences were observed very rarely, whereas some public TCRs were present in many individuals. Compared with equally common non-associated chains, HLA-associated TCR beta chains in a later analysis were more clonally expanded and had lower generation probabilities. In an earlier analysis of fewer than 700 of the donors, most TCR beta V segments appeared in productive rearrangements about 90% or about 30% of the time, broadly matching IMGT annotations. A further reported finding was that TCR beta sequences accurately predicted the HLA-A and HLA-B alleles for most subjects in the first cohort. For the cohort, immune exposure information was limited to CMV serostatus. Because counts were too low, seventeen rarely observed V segments, including chromosome 9 orphons, were excluded from the earlier analysis of several hundred of the donors. V-gene and J-gene trimming of TCR beta chains was associated with a missense DCLRE1C variant in a later genetic analysis, and the association was replicated in an independent cohort. Presence/absence analyses assumed roughly uniform sequencing depth across donors, an assumption that may not hold. Linkage disequilibrium might explain the correlated functional status among segregating V segments, but an unknown experimental factor could not be ruled out. In a later analysis, most CMV-associated TCR beta chains were found to appear HLA-restricted, with HLA associations seemingly driven largely by CMV exposure.

V was cut back by 8 bases and J by 8 bases, leaving a gap of 15 bases between them. The CDR3 starts with the cysteine, ends with the phenylalanine, and has 11 residues. Here the CDR3 DNA is all that survives: 33 bases in frame from base 1. CDR1 is given as SQVTM and CDR2 as ANQGSEA, both from the germline V gene. This clone appeared a few times. Which antigen it targets is not known. Nothing much larger sits one base from this clone, and base qualities are not available. The cohort consisted of 666 healthy bone marrow donors. At the time of sampling, every cohort member was nominally healthy, though immune exposures that went unrecorded were likely present. The donor was CMV seronegative and was included in the group of approximately 350 seronegative cohort members. Each donor provided a peripheral blood sample, and peripheral blood mononuclear cells were used for TCR beta sequencing. The Qiagen DNeasy Blood Extraction Kit was used to extract genomic DNA from the blood cell samples.

The chain uses TRBV29-1 and TRBJ1-2, with TRBD1 as a weak D call on 6 bases. The origin of this receptor is a man aged 25 to 45 in good health and CMV-seronegative. Specimen: PBMCs. Here is the DNA: TGCAGCACCCAGGGGTCGCAAGGCTACACCTTC. The translation is CSTQGSQGYTF.